This TCR beta chain is drawn from a study of control samples from healthy donors and cancer patients. Germline V gene data show CDR1 as MNHNS and CDR2 as SASEGT. The CDR3 runs 14 residues. V lost 2 bases, J lost 6 bases, and 4 bases stayed unmatched. Assay: immunoSEQ multiplex PCR; the TCRdb copy retains only in-frame clones and omits some. The sample carries about 270,000 clones, 82% recorded once. This clonotype was sampled from a woman aged 60-75 years with lung cancer. The chain links TRBV6-1 to TRBJ2-7; 10 nucleotides agree with TRBD1. The sequencing input was PBMCs. CDR3 in amino acids: CASSELDRGSEQYF. In DNA form, the CDR3 reads TGTGCCAGCAGTGAATTGGACAGGGGGAGCGAGCAGTACTTC.